This T cell receptor beta chain originates from a study of T cell changes during pregnancy in multiple sclerosis. The method was immunoSEQ multiplex PCR; TCRdb's version includes in-frame clones alone and lacks a portion of them. This sample yields about 87,000 clones, of which 85% to 95% are seen a single time; less than 1.5% belongs to the top ten. The clonotype comes from a female donor in good health, enrolled as a control in a pregnancy study. Sequenced material: peripheral blood, taken in the third trimester of pregnancy.

The CDR3 DNA is TGTGCCAGCAGCGCCGACAGGGTGCGCACTGAAGCTTTCTTT. As protein: CASSADRVRTEAFF. The chain combines TRBV7-2 with TRBJ1-1; 7 bases match TRBD1. This CDR3 is built from 14 residues. CDR1 and CDR2 from the germline V gene are SGHTA and FQGNSA. Unmatched junction bases numbered 7, after V lost 5 bases and J lost 4 bases. Full variable domain (remainder filled in from reference TRBV7-2 and TRBJ1-1): GAGVSQSPSNKVTEKGKDVELRCDPISGHTALYWYRQSLGQGLEFLIYFQGNSAPDKSGLPSDRFSAERTGGSVSTLTIQRTQQEDSAVYLCASSADRVRTEAFFGQGTRLTVV.